This entry features one T cell receptor beta chain sequence. The antigen remains undetermined. The data stem from a study of neoadjuvant anti-PD-1 for oral cavity cancer. Overall study context: Nivolumab at 3 mg/kg was mostly given biweekly, three to four doses, pre-surgery. Study findings and constraints: Treg/Th17 ratio rose with pretreatment blood and fell with post-treatment tumor TCRbeta clonality. Expansion of preexisting intratumoral clones was suggested to aid response.

Time point specified: after neoadjuvant nivolumab, at surgical resection. The patients had HPV-negative, locally advanced oral cavity squamous cell carcinoma. Looked up from germline, CDR1 is MGHRA and CDR2 is YSYEKL. The ends lost 4 bases at V and 0 bases at J; junction bases unmatched: 4. This CDR3 has 16 residues. The assay was immunoSEQ multiplex PCR, and TCRdb's table has in-frame clones only and misses some. Of 24,000 or so clones listed, about 30% are singletons. This sequence joins TRBV4-1 and TRBJ2-3; TRBD2 matches 10 bases. The sample consisted of tumor tissue, taken after nivolumab (anti-PD-1) treatment. The sequence derives from a person between 40 and 79 years old with oral cavity squamous cell carcinoma. CDR3 loop: CASSRLAGISTDTQYF. The DNA for the CDR3 is TGCGCCAGCAGCCGACTAGCGGGTATTAGCACAGATACGCAGTATTTT.